This T cell receptor (beta chain) comes out of a study of cytomegalovirus exposure and HLA in healthy donors. Repertoires were generated with immunoSEQ multiplex PCR, while TCRdb's copy carries only in-frame clones and drops some. The sample has under 200,000 clones; approximately 96% are singletons. This CDR3 has 17 amino acids. V was shortened by 4 bases and J by 1 base, with 18 bases between the two germline ends. The germline V gene has CDR1 MNHEY and CDR2 SMNVEV (reference sequence). V usage is TRBV27 and J usage is TRBJ2-3; D is uncertain. The sequence came from a young woman in good health and CMV-seronegative. The sequenced material came from PBMCs. The CDR3 loop reads CASSSRLPMVGTDTQYF. The CDR3 coding sequence is TGTGCCAGCAGTTCAAGACTGCCGATGGTAGGCACAGATACGCAGTATTTT.